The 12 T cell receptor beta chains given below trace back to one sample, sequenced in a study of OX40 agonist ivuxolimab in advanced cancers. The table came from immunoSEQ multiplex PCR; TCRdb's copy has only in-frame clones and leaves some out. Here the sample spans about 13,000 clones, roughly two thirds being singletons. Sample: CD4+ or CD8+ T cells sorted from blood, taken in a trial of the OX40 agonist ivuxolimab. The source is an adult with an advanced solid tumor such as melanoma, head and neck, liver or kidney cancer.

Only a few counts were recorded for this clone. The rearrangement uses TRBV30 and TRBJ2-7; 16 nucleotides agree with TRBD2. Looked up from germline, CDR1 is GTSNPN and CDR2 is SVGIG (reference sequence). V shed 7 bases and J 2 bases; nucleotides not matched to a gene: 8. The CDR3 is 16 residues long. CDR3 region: CASTTGTSGRAYEQYF. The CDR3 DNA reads TGTGCCTCCACCACCGGGACTAGCGGGAGGGCCTACGAGCAGTACTTC.

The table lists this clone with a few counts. The CDR3 sequence: CASSQPHRGLSYNEQFF. CDR3 DNA sequence: TGCGCCAGCAGTCAACCGCACAGGGGGCTATCCTACAATGAGCAGTTCTTC. J is TRBJ2-1 and V is TRBV23-1, with TRBD1 matching 9 bases. TRBV23-1 is sorted into the ORF group, with uncertain function. J lost 1 base, V lost 2 bases, and 6 bases had no gene match. This CDR3 spans 17 amino acids.

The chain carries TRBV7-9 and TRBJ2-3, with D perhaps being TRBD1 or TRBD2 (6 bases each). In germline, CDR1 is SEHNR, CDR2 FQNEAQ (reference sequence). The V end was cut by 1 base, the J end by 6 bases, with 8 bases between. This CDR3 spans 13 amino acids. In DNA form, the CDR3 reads TGTGCCAGCAGCTTAGGGAGGGGGGATACGCAGTATTTT. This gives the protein CASSLGRGDTQYF. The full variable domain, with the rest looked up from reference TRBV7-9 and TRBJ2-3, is DTGVSQNPRHKITKRGQNVTFRCDPISEHNRLYWYRQTLGQGPEFLTYFQNEAQLEKSRLLSDRFSAERPKGSFSTLEIQRTEQGDSAMYLCASSLGRGDTQYFGPGTRLTVL.

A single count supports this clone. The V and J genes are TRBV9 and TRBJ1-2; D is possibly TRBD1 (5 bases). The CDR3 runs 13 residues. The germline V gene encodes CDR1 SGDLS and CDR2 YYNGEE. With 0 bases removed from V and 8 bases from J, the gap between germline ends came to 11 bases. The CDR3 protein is CASSVGSGRGYTF. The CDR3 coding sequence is TGTGCCAGCAGCGTAGGGTCAGGGAGAGGCTACACCTTC.

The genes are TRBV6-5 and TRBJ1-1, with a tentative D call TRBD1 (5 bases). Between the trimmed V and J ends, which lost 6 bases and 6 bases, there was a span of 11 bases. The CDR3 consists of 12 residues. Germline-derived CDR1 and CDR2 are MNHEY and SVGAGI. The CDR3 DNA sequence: TGTGCCAGCAGGGCGGGGACCGCTGAAGCTTTCTTT. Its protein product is CASRAGTAEAFF.

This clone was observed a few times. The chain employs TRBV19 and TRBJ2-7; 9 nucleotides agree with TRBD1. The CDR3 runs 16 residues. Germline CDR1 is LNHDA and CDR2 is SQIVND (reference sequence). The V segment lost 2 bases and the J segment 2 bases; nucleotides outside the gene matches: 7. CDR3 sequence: CASSIIPGQGTYEQYF. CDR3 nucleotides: TGTGCCAGTAGTATAATTCCGGGACAGGGTACCTACGAGCAGTACTTC.

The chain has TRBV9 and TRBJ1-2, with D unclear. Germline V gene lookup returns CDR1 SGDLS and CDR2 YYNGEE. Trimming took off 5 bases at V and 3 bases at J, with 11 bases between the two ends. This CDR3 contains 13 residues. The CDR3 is CASSPPRDYGYTF. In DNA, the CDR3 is TGTGCCAGCAGTCCCCCTCGGGACTATGGCTACACCTTC.

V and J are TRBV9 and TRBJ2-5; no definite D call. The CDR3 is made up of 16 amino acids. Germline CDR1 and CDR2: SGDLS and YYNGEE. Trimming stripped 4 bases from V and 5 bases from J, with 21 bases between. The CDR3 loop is CASSLLSGSYGETQYF. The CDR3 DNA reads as TGTGCCAGCAGCCTCCTTTCGGGCTCCTATGGGGAGACCCAGTACTTC.

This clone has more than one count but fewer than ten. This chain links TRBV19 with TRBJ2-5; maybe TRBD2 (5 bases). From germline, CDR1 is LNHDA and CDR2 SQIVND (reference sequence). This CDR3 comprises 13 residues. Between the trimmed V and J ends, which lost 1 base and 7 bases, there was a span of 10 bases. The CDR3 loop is CASSIGGFGTQYF. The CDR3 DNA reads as TGTGCCAGTAGTATAGGAGGGTTCGGGACCCAGTACTTC.

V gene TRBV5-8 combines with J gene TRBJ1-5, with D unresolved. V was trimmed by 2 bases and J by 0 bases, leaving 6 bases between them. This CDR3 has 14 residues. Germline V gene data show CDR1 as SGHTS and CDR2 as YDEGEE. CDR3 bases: TGTGCCAGCAGCTTTTGGGATAGCAATCAGCCCCAGCATTTT. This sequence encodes CASSFWDSNQPQHF.

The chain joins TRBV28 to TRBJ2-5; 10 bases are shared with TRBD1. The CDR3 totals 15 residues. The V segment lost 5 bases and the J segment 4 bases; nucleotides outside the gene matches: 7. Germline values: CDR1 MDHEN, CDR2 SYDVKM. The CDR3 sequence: CASSNRDRGAETQYF. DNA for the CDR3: TGTGCCAGCAGTAACCGGGACAGGGGCGCAGAGACCCAGTACTTC.

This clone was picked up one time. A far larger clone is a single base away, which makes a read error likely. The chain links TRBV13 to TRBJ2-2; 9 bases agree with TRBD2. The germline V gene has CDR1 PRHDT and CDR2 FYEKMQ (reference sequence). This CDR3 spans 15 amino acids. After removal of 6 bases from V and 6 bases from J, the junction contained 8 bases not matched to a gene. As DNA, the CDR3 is TGTGCCAGCAGTGATGAGCGGGAGGCTCCCGGGGAGCTGTTTTTT. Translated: CASSDEREAPGELFF.